The source of this T cell receptor (beta chain) is a study of blood T cell repertoires in COVID-19. Overall study: Material from acute and convalescent COVID-19 was sourced from the United States, Italy and Spain.

The CDR3 covers 14 residues. Trimming removed 3 bases from V and 7 bases from J, with 13 bases in between. In germline, CDR1 is SGHVS, CDR2 FQNEAQ. As originally analysed: Quantification of nucleated cells was approximated via reference gene primer amplification. The data were produced by immunoSEQ multiplex PCR, yet TCRdb's version contains in-frame clones alone and is incomplete. For V, J and clone size, that table is used; D and trimming come from the DNA. Here the sample spans 350,000 to 500,000 clones, roughly 88% being singletons. Participants came from about 23 US areas, aged about 18 to 95 years. A COVID-19 case had been met by exposed participants during the 2 weeks before study entry.

The TCR sequence derives from a woman aged 18-35 years who had been exposed to COVID-19. The V and J genes are TRBV7-8 and TRBJ2-1, with D hard to call. Sequencing used PBMCs or T cells enriched from blood (not recorded which). The CDR3 bases are TGTGCCAGCAGCTTTGCAGACCCGGGTAATGAGCAGTTCTTC. This encodes CASSFADPGNEQFF.